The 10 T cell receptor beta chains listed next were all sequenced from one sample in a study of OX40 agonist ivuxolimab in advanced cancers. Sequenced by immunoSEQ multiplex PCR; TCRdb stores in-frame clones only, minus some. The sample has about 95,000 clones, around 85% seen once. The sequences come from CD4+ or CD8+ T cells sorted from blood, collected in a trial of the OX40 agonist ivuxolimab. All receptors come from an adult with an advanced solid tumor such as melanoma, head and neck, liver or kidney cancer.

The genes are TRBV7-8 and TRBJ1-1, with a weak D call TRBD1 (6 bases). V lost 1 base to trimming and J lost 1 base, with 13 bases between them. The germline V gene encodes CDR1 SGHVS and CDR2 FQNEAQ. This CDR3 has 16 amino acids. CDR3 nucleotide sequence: TGTGCCAGCAGCTTAGGAGCTTGGGGGGCGAACACTGAAGCTTTCTTT. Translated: CASSLGAWGANTEAFF.

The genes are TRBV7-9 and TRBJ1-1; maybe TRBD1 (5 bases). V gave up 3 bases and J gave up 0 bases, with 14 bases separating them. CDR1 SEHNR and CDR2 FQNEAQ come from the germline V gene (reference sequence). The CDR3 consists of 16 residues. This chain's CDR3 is CASSLGLTDMNTEAFF. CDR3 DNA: TGTGCCAGCAGCTTGGGACTGACGGACATGAACACTGAAGCTTTCTTT.

The CDR3 region is CASSYPLAGGPFKYF. CDR3 nucleotide sequence: TGTGCCAGCAGCTACCCCCTAGCGGGAGGGCCCTTTAAGTATTTT. The chain employs TRBV11-3 and TRBJ2-3; 12 bases are a match to TRBD2. The J segment lost 13 bases and the V segment lost 4 bases, leaving 12 bases of the junction unmatched. Germline CDR1 reads SGHNT; CDR2 reads YENEEA. The CDR3 runs 15 residues.

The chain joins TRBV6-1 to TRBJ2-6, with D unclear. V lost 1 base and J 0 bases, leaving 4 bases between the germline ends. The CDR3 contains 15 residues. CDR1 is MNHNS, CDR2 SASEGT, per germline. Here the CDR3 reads CASSEEPSGANVLTF. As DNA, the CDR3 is TGTGCCAGCAGTGAAGAACCCTCTGGGGCCAACGTCCTGACTTTC.

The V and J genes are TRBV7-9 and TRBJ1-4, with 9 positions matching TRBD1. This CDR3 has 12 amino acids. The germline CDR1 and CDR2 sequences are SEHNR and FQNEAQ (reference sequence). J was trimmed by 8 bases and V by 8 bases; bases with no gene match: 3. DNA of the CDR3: TGTGCCAGCGAGGACAGGGGCGAAAAACTGTTTTTT. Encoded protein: CASEDRGEKLFF.

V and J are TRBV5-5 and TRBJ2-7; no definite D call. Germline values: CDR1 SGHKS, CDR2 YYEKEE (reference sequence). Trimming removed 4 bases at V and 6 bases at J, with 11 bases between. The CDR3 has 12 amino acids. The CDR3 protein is CASSPRRAEQYF. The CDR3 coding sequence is TGTGCCAGCAGCCCGAGACGGGCCGAGCAGTACTTC.

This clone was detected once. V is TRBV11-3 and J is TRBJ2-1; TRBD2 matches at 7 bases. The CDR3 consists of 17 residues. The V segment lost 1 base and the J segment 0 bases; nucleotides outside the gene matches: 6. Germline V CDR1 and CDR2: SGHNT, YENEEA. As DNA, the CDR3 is TGTGCCAGCAGCTTAGGTCTCCTAGCGGTCTCCTACAATGAGCAGTTCTTC. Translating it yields CASSLGLLAVSYNEQFF.

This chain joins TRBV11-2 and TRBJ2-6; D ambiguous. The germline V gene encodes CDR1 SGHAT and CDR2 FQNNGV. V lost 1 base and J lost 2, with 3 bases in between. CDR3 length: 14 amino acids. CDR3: CASSLGAGANVLTF. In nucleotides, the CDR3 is TGTGCCAGCAGCTTAGGGGCTGGGGCCAACGTCCTGACTTTC.

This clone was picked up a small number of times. The CDR3 is CASSSNQGGNQPQHF. The DNA for the CDR3 is TGTGCCAGCAGTTCCAACCAGGGAGGCAATCAGCCCCAGCATTTT. This chain connects TRBV6-5 to TRBJ1-5; perhaps TRBD1 as D (5 bases). Germline CDR1 is MNHEY and CDR2 is SVGAGI. The CDR3 covers 15 residues. V gave up 4 bases and J gave up 2 bases, with 12 bases separating them.

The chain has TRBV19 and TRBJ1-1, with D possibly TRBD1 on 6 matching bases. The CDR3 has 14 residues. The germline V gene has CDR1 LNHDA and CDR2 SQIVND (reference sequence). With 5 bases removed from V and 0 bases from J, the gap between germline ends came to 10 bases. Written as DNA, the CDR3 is TGTGCCAGTAGTCCCCAGGGGTTGAACACTGAAGCTTTCTTT. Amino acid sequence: CASSPQGLNTEAFF.